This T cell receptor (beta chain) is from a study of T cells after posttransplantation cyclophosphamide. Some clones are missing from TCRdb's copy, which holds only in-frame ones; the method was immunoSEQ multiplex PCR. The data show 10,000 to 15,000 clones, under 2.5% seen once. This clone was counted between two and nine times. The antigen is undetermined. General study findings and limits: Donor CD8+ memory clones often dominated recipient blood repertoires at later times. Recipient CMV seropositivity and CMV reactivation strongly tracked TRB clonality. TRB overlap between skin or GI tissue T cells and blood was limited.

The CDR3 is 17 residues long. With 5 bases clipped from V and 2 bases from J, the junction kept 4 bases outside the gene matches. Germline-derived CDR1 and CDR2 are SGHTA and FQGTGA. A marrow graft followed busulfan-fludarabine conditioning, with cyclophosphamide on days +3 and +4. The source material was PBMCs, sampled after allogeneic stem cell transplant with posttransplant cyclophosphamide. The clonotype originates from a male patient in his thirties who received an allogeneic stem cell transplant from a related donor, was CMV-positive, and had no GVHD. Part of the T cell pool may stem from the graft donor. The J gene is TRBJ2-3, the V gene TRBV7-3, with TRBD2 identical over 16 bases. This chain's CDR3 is CASSPGTSGGVTDTQYF. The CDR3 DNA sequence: TGTGCCAGCAGCCCCGGGACTAGCGGGGGGGTCACAGATACGCAGTATTTT.